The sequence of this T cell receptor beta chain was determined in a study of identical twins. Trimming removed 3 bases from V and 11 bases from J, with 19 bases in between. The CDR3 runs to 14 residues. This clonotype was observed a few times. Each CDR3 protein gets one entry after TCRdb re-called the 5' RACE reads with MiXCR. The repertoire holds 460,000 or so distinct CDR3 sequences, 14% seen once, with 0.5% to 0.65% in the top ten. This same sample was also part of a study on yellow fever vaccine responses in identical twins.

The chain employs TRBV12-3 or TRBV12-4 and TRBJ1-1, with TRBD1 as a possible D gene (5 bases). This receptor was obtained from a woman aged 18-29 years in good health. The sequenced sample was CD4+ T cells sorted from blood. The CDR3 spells CASSFPGEGREAFF. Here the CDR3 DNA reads TGTGCCAGCAGTTTCCCGGGGGAGGGCAGAGAGGCTTTCTTT.